This paragraph covers one TCR beta chain sequence. What it recognizes is unknown. The data belong to a study of T cell responses to AZD1222 COVID-19 vaccine. Broader study findings: In a largely white British group with more females than males, clonal diversity was possibly underestimated.

Per germline, CDR1 MNHEY and CDR2 SVGAGI. The CDR3 totals 13 residues. V gave up 5 bases and J gave up 7 bases; unmatched junction bases: 4. Sequencing was performed with immunoSEQ multiplex PCR; in TCRdb, only in-frame clones are kept and a portion is missing. Seen here are about 140,000 clones, 90% observed once, and the top ten hold around 3.5%. This TCR came from an adult in good health. The chain uses TRBV6-5 and TRBJ1-5; TRBD1 aligns across 8 bases. Sequencing was performed on peripheral blood, taken on day 0 of AZD1222 vaccination. The DNA of the CDR3 is TGTGCCAGCAGTCCGACAGGGGACCAGCCCCAGCATTTT. Residues: CASSPTGDQPQHF.